The following is a T cell receptor beta chain sequence with its context. Its target is unknown. The assay was immunoSEQ multiplex PCR, and TCRdb's table has in-frame clones only and misses some. The repertoire has approximately 9,100 clones, about 80% of them found once; the top ten carry under 10%. The sample comes from a study of immune cell composition in non-small cell lung cancer. Notes on the study in general: Dominant in vivo tumour-associated clones were not shown to share tumour-reactive sequences.

Genomic DNA came from frozen unsorted single-cell suspensions. CDR1 MGHDK and CDR2 SYGVNS come from the germline V gene. CDR3 length: 14 amino acids. V was clipped by 3 bases and J by 4 bases; unmatched bases: 5. The sequence was collected from a human donor with non-small cell lung cancer. This chain joins TRBV25-1 and TRBJ2-7; TRBD1 aligns across 8 bases. The sample taken for sequencing was lung tumor tissue. The CDR3 region has the DNA TGTGCCAGCAGTGATTCAGGGGGCTCTTACGAGCAGTACTTC. It is translated as CASSDSGGSYEQYF.